Listed here is a single TCR beta chain. The entry originates in a study of blood T cell repertoires in COVID-19. Whole-study context: In each case, the material was cDNA or gDNA derived from T cells, B-cell-depleted T cells, or PBMCs.

The germline V gene has CDR1 SEHNR and CDR2 FQNEAQ (reference sequence). The CDR3 is 14 residues long. The V and J ends lost 3 bases and 7 bases, in that order; junction bases with no gene match: 5. Assay: immunoSEQ multiplex PCR; the TCRdb copy retains only in-frame clones and omits some. The sample lists roughly 170,000 clones; approximately 87% were seen once. Sequenced: peripheral blood. This clonotype was obtained from an older man with active or convalescent COVID-19. The J gene is TRBJ2-1, the V gene TRBV7-9; 8 positions match TRBD2. The CDR3 region is CASSFAGGVNEQFF. The DNA of the CDR3 is TGTGCCAGCAGCTTCGCGGGAGGAGTAAATGAGCAGTTCTTC. The full variable domain, rest sourced from reference TRBV7-9 and TRBJ2-1, is DTGVSQNPRHKITKRGQNVTFRCDPISEHNRLYWYRQTLGQGPEFLTYFQNEAQLEKSRLLSDRFSAERPKGSFSTLEIQRTEQGDSAMYLCASSFAGGVNEQFFGPGTRLTVL.